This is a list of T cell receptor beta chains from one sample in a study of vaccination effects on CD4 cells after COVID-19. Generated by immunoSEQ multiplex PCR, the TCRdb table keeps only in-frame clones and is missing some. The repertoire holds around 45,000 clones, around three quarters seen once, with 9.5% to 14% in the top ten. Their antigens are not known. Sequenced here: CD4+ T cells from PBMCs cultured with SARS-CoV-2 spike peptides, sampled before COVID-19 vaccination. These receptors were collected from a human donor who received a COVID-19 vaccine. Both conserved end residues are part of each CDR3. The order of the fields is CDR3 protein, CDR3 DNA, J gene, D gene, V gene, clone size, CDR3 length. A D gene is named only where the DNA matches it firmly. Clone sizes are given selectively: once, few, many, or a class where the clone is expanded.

CDR3 protein: CASSGRAGGGEAFF
CDR3 DNA: TGCGCCAGCAGTGGCAGGGCAGGGGGCGGTGAAGCTTTCTTT
J gene: TRBJ1-1
D gene: TRBD1
V gene: TRBV10-2
clone size: NA
CDR3 length: 14

CDR3 protein: CATSDEIHVGGYTF
CDR3 DNA: TGTGCCACCAGTGATGAGATCCATGTCGGTGGCTACACCTTC
J gene: TRBJ1-2
D gene: NA
V gene: TRBV24-1
clone size: few
CDR3 length: 14

CDR3 protein: CAWNGQGASGNTIYF
CDR3 DNA: TGTGCCTGGAACGGACAGGGGGCATCTGGAAACACCATATATTTT
J gene: TRBJ1-3
D gene: TRBD1
V gene: TRBV30
clone size: NA
CDR3 length: 15

CDR3 protein: CASSPDREDQPQHF
CDR3 DNA: TGTGCCAGCTCACCGGACAGGGAAGATCAGCCCCAGCATTTT
J gene: TRBJ1-5
D gene: TRBD1
V gene: TRBV18
clone size: NA
CDR3 length: 14

CDR3 protein: CASSNQGSGTEAFF
CDR3 DNA: TGTGCCAGCTCTAACCAAGGGTCTGGGACGGAAGCTTTCTTT
J gene: TRBJ1-1
D gene: NA
V gene: TRBV2
clone size: NA
CDR3 length: 14

CDR3 protein: CASSLRSDNYNEQFF
CDR3 DNA: TGTGCCAGCAGCTTAAGAAGCGACAACTACAATGAGCAGTTCTTC
J gene: TRBJ2-1
D gene: NA
V gene: TRBV7-8
clone size: once
CDR3 length: 15

CDR3 protein: CASSIVRTISNQPQHF
CDR3 DNA: TGTGCCAGTAGTATAGTACGGACGATCAGCAATCAGCCCCAGCATTTT
J gene: TRBJ1-5
D gene: NA
V gene: TRBV19
clone size: few
CDR3 length: 16

CDR3 protein: CASSLRTSGGWETQYF
CDR3 DNA: TGTGCCAGTAGTCTCCGGACTAGCGGGGGGTGGGAGACCCAGTACTTC
J gene: TRBJ2-5
D gene: TRBD2
V gene: TRBV19
clone size: NA
CDR3 length: 16

CDR3 protein: CASSLSGTTEAFF
CDR3 DNA: TGTGCCAGCAGCTTATCAGGGACCACTGAAGCTTTCTTT
J gene: TRBJ1-1
D gene: NA
V gene: TRBV7-8
clone size: NA
CDR3 length: 13

CDR3 protein: CASSLGSTPNTEAFF
CDR3 DNA: TGTGCCAGCAGCCTAGGGTCGACACCGAACACTGAAGCTTTCTTT
J gene: TRBJ1-1
D gene: NA
V gene: TRBV3-1/TRBV3-2
clone size: NA
CDR3 length: 15

CDR3 protein: CASSPPRGGTGEEETQYF
CDR3 DNA: TGCGCCAGCAGCCCCCCGCGTGGGGGGACAGGGGAGGAAGAGACCCAGTACTTC
J gene: TRBJ2-5
D gene: TRBD1
V gene: TRBV10-1
clone size: NA
CDR3 length: 18

CDR3 protein: CASSPIQSNTGELFF
CDR3 DNA: TGTGCCAGCTCACCAATCCAGTCGAACACCGGGGAGCTGTTTTTT
J gene: TRBJ2-2
D gene: NA
V gene: TRBV18
clone size: NA
CDR3 length: 15

CDR3 protein: CASSPYNTGELFF
CDR3 DNA: TGTGCCAGCTCACCTTATAACACCGGGGAGCTGTTTTTT
J gene: TRBJ2-2
D gene: NA
V gene: TRBV18
clone size: few
CDR3 length: 13

CDR3 protein: CASSRKQGLGANVLTF
CDR3 DNA: TGTGCCAGCAGCCGGAAACAGGGACTGGGGGCCAACGTCCTGACTTTC
J gene: TRBJ2-6
D gene: NA
V gene: TRBV3-1/TRBV3-2
clone size: NA
CDR3 length: 16

CDR3 protein: CASSPRTAISYNEQFF
CDR3 DNA: TGTGCCAGCTCACCTCGGACTGCTATCTCCTACAATGAGCAGTTCTTC
J gene: TRBJ2-1
D gene: NA
V gene: TRBV18
clone size: NA
CDR3 length: 16

CDR3 protein: CASSREGGAGETQYF
CDR3 DNA: TGTGCCAGCAGCCGTGAAGGGGGGGCCGGTGAGACCCAGTACTTC
J gene: TRBJ2-5
D gene: NA
V gene: TRBV9
clone size: NA
CDR3 length: 15

CDR3 protein: CATSEDGNTEAFF
CDR3 DNA: TGTGCCACCAGTGAAGACGGGAACACTGAAGCTTTCTTT
J gene: TRBJ1-1
D gene: NA
V gene: TRBV24-1
clone size: NA
CDR3 length: 13

CDR3 protein: CASSLEGVPGELFF
CDR3 DNA: TGTGCCAGCAGCTTAGAAGGGGTACCCGGGGAGCTGTTTTTT
J gene: TRBJ2-2
D gene: NA
V gene: TRBV7-2
clone size: few
CDR3 length: 14

CDR3 protein: CASSHALSGANVLTF
CDR3 DNA: TGTGCCAGCAGCCACGCACTCTCTGGGGCCAACGTCCTGACTTTC
J gene: TRBJ2-6
D gene: NA
V gene: TRBV7-2
clone size: NA
CDR3 length: 15

CDR3 protein: CASSGAENTGELFF
CDR3 DNA: TGTGCCAGCAGTGGAGCGGAGAACACCGGGGAGCTGTTTTTT
J gene: TRBJ2-2
D gene: NA
V gene: TRBV2
clone size: NA
CDR3 length: 14

CDR3 protein: CASSPRGQETQYF
CDR3 DNA: TGTGCCAGCTCACCAAGAGGGCAAGAGACCCAGTACTTC
J gene: TRBJ2-5
D gene: NA
V gene: TRBV18
clone size: NA
CDR3 length: 13

CDR3 protein: CASSLGASQPQHF
CDR3 DNA: TGTGCCAGCTCACTGGGGGCTAGTCAGCCCCAGCATTTT
J gene: TRBJ1-5
D gene: NA
V gene: TRBV18
clone size: NA
CDR3 length: 13

CDR3 protein: CASSYSKGGWVETQYF
CDR3 DNA: TGTGCCAGCAGTTACTCGAAAGGCGGTTGGGTCGAGACCCAGTACTTC
J gene: TRBJ2-5
D gene: NA
V gene: TRBV6-2/TRBV6-3
clone size: NA
CDR3 length: 16

CDR3 protein: CASSVRAGQDTQYF
CDR3 DNA: TGTGCCAGCAGCGTTAGAGCGGGACAAGATACGCAGTATTTT
J gene: TRBJ2-3
D gene: NA
V gene: TRBV9
clone size: NA
CDR3 length: 14

CDR3 protein: CASSWLAGAFTTDTQYF
CDR3 DNA: TGTGCCAGCAGTTGGCTAGCGGGGGCCTTCACCACAGATACGCAGTATTTT
J gene: TRBJ2-3
D gene: TRBD2
V gene: TRBV27
clone size: NA
CDR3 length: 17

CDR3 protein: CASSLVGGRSTEAFF
CDR3 DNA: TGTGCCAGCAGCTTGGTGGGGGGGCGGAGTACTGAAGCTTTCTTT
J gene: TRBJ1-1
D gene: NA
V gene: TRBV5-4
clone size: NA
CDR3 length: 15

CDR3 protein: CASSLVRETGELFF
CDR3 DNA: TGTGCCAGCAGCTTAGTCAGAGAAACCGGGGAGCTGTTTTTT
J gene: TRBJ2-2
D gene: NA
V gene: TRBV11-3
clone size: once
CDR3 length: 14

CDR3 protein: CASMGLAGVDEQFF
CDR3 DNA: TGCGCCAGCATGGGACTAGCGGGGGTGGATGAGCAGTTCTTC
J gene: TRBJ2-1
D gene: TRBD2
V gene: TRBV10-2
clone size: once
CDR3 length: 14

CDR3 protein: CASSGSGNSGNTIYF
CDR3 DNA: TGTGCCAGCAGCGGATCAGGGAACTCTGGAAACACCATATATTTT
J gene: TRBJ1-3
D gene: NA
V gene: TRBV9
clone size: NA
CDR3 length: 15

CDR3 protein: CAYLRGAGGYTF
CDR3 DNA: TGTGCCTACTTAAGGGGGGCGGGTGGCTACACCTTC
J gene: TRBJ1-2
D gene: NA
V gene: TRBV30
clone size: NA
CDR3 length: 12

CDR3 protein: CASSTRGSGANVLTF
CDR3 DNA: TGTGCCAGTAGTACCAGGGGTTCTGGGGCCAACGTCCTGACTTTC
J gene: TRBJ2-6
D gene: NA
V gene: TRBV19
clone size: NA
CDR3 length: 15

CDR3 protein: CASSTDRGGGELFF
CDR3 DNA: TGCGCCAGCAGCACGGACAGGGGAGGCGGGGAGCTGTTTTTT
J gene: TRBJ2-2
D gene: TRBD1
V gene: TRBV5-1
clone size: NA
CDR3 length: 14

CDR3 protein: CAISESLGDVQPQHF
CDR3 DNA: TGTGCCATCAGTGAGTCGTTGGGGGATGTTCAGCCCCAGCATTTT
J gene: TRBJ1-5
D gene: NA
V gene: TRBV10-3
clone size: NA
CDR3 length: 15

CDR3 protein: CASSLFASARNTGELFF
CDR3 DNA: TGTGCCAGCAGCTTATTCGCGTCAGCTCGTAACACCGGGGAGCTGTTTTTT
J gene: TRBJ2-2
D gene: NA
V gene: TRBV7-2
clone size: NA
CDR3 length: 17

CDR3 protein: CASSIGRRQGKGSEKLFF
CDR3 DNA: TGTGCCAGTAGTATAGGTCGCAGACAGGGAAAGGGAAGTGAAAAACTGTTTTTT
J gene: TRBJ1-4
D gene: TRBD1
V gene: TRBV19
clone size: NA
CDR3 length: 18

CDR3 protein: CASSQVRGPSGNTIYF
CDR3 DNA: TGCGCCAGCAGCCAAGTGAGGGGACCCTCTGGAAACACCATATATTTT
J gene: TRBJ1-3
D gene: NA
V gene: TRBV4-1
clone size: NA
CDR3 length: 16

CDR3 protein: CAWRGITEAFF
CDR3 DNA: TGTGCCTGGAGAGGGATCACTGAAGCTTTCTTT
J gene: TRBJ1-1
D gene: NA
V gene: TRBV30
clone size: NA
CDR3 length: 11

CDR3 protein: CASSVDIYSNQPQHF
CDR3 DNA: TGTGCCAGCAGCGTAGACATCTATAGCAATCAGCCCCAGCATTTT
J gene: TRBJ1-5
D gene: NA
V gene: TRBV9
clone size: NA
CDR3 length: 15

CDR3 protein: CASSFSSGKYNEQFF
CDR3 DNA: TGTGCCAGCAGCTTCTCCAGCGGGAAATACAATGAGCAGTTCTTC
J gene: TRBJ2-1
D gene: TRBD2
V gene: TRBV7-3
clone size: few
CDR3 length: 15

CDR3 protein: CSASRQGPNTGELFF
CDR3 DNA: TGCAGTGCTAGTCGGCAGGGCCCGAACACCGGGGAGCTGTTTTTT
J gene: TRBJ2-2
D gene: NA
V gene: TRBV20-1
clone size: NA
CDR3 length: 15

CDR3 protein: CAISESLPRAVGTEAFF
CDR3 DNA: TGTGCCATCAGTGAGTCGCTACCGAGGGCAGTGGGGACTGAAGCTTTCTTT
J gene: TRBJ1-1
D gene: NA
V gene: TRBV10-3
clone size: NA
CDR3 length: 17

CDR3 protein: CASSGQGAENEQFF
CDR3 DNA: TGTGCCAGCTCGGGACAGGGGGCGGAAAATGAGCAGTTCTTC
J gene: TRBJ2-1
D gene: TRBD1
V gene: TRBV18
clone size: NA
CDR3 length: 14

CDR3 protein: CASSGRGEVGARGAFF
CDR3 DNA: TGTGCCAGCAGCGGGCGGGGTGAGGTGGGGGCCCGGGGAGCTTTCTTT
J gene: TRBJ1-1
D gene: NA
V gene: TRBV9
clone size: NA
CDR3 length: 16